The 20 T cell receptor beta chains reported below all come from one sample, sequenced in a study of blood T cell repertoires in COVID-19. This table comes from immunoSEQ multiplex PCR, and its TCRdb copy is limited to in-frame clones, with some not included. The table has approximately 390,000 clones, 70% to 90% seen once; the top ten hold about 2.3%. Sequenced: peripheral blood. All receptors derive from a woman aged 60-75 years with COVID-19, enrolled during active disease.

The chain is built from TRBV12-3 or TRBV12-4 and TRBJ2-7; TRBD1 matches at 7 bases. This CDR3 comprises 12 residues. Germline trimming cut 7 bases from V and 3 bases from J; bases unmatched to any gene: 3. The CDR3 loop reads CASTRDSYEQYF. The CDR3, as DNA: TGTGCCAGCACCCGGGACAGCTACGAGCAGTACTTC.

The chain has TRBV28 and TRBJ2-7, with D unclear. Germline CDR1 MDHEN, CDR2 SYDVKM. Trimming removed 7 bases from V and 2 bases from J, with 9 bases in between. This CDR3 is 12 amino acids long. The CDR3 loop reads CASTGRTYEQYF. CDR3 sequence (DNA): TGTGCCAGCACCGGCAGGACCTACGAGCAGTACTTC.

This sequence joins TRBV6-1 and TRBJ2-4; 7 nucleotides align to TRBD1. V dropped 4 bases and J dropped 2; count of bases not matched to a gene: 14. Germline V CDR1 and CDR2: MNHNS, SASEGT. This CDR3 contains 18 residues. The CDR3 coding sequence is TGTGCCAGCAGTGTTTCCGCCCCGAGGACAGGTTCCAAAAACATTCAGTACTTC. It is translated as CASSVSAPRTGSKNIQYF.

The V and J genes are TRBV11-2 and TRBJ1-6; D remains ambiguous. CDR3 size: 14 residues. V lost 3 bases, J lost 9 bases, and 12 bases lay in between. CDR1 is SGHAT, CDR2 FQNNGV, per germline. In DNA, the CDR3 is TGTGCCAGCAGCTTGCAAGGAGAGGTTTCACCCCTCCACTTT. This gives the protein CASSLQGEVSPLHF.

This clone was seen a few times. The chain carries TRBV7-9 and TRBJ1-5, with D hard to call. CDR1 and CDR2 from the germline V gene are SEHNR and FQNEAQ (reference sequence). V was cut by 5 bases and J by 6 bases, with 11 bases left in between. The CDR3 totals 13 residues. The CDR3 is CASSPLTGQPQHF. CDR3 DNA: TGTGCCAGCAGCCCATTGACGGGTCAGCCCCAGCATTTT.

The rearrangement uses TRBV28 and TRBJ2-2; 9 bases fit TRBD2. This CDR3 is 19 amino acids long. Germline V gene data show CDR1 as MDHEN and CDR2 as SYDVKM. J lost 1 base, V lost 3 bases, and 12 bases had no gene match. CDR3 region: CASSFSFWVAGENTGELFF. The DNA for the CDR3 is TGTGCCAGCAGTTTTTCCTTTTGGGTAGCGGGGGAGAACACCGGGGAGCTGTTTTTT.

The chain links TRBV18 to TRBJ1-5, with D maybe TRBD1 (5 bases). CDR3 length: 14 amino acids. The V end lost 2 bases, the J end lost 4 bases, and 9 bases lay between the germline ends. Germline V gene data show CDR1 as KGHSH and CDR2 as LQKENI. The CDR3: CASSPGQTNQPQHF. The CDR3 nucleotides read TGTGCCAGCTCACCAGGACAAACAAATCAGCCCCAGCATTTT.

V and J are TRBV7-8 and TRBJ2-5; tentative D call: TRBD1 (5 bases). Germline V CDR1 and CDR2: SGHVS, FQNEAQ. Trimming pared 5 bases from V and 2 bases from J, leaving 15 bases between. This CDR3 region has 15 residues. The CDR3 coding sequence is TGTGCCAGCAGCCCCCTAGGGGTGGTTCAAGAGACCCAGTACTTC. This translates into CASSPLGVVQETQYF.

The V gene is TRBV30, the J gene TRBJ2-1, with a weak D call TRBD2 (5 bases). V dropped 2 bases and J dropped 4 bases, with 6 bases sitting between them. This CDR3 has 12 residues. Germline V gene data show CDR1 as GTSNPN and CDR2 as SVGIG (reference sequence). CDR3: CAWSWEYNEQFF. As DNA, the CDR3 is TGTGCCTGGAGTTGGGAGTACAATGAGCAGTTCTTC.

The genes are TRBV30 and TRBJ2-7; D is perhaps TRBD2 (6 bases). Per the germline V gene, CDR1 is GTSNPN and CDR2 is SVGIG (reference sequence). Between the trimmed V and J ends, which lost 0 bases and 6 bases, there was a span of 12 bases. The CDR3 runs 13 residues. CDR3 coding DNA: TGTGCCTGGAGTGTACTCGGGGGAGGCGAGCAGTACTTC. Translated, it gives CAWSVLGGGEQYF. Supplemented by reference TRBV30 and TRBJ2-7, the full variable domain reads SQTIHQWPATLVQPVGSPLSLECTVEGTSNPNLYWYRQAAGRGLQLLFYSVGIGQISSEVPQNLSASRPQDRQFILSSKKLLLSDSGFYLCAWSVLGGGEQYFGPGTRLTVT.

J is TRBJ1-2 and V is TRBV5-6; 10 bases fit TRBD1. CDR1 and CDR2 (germline): SGHDT, YYEEEE. With 4 bases clipped from V and 2 bases from J, the junction kept 14 bases outside the gene matches. The CDR3 runs 18 residues. The chain's CDR3 is CASSAVRDRGYGNYGYTF. The CDR3 DNA reads as TGTGCCAGCAGCGCGGTGAGGGACAGGGGTTATGGGAACTATGGCTACACCTTC.

This chain joins TRBV9 and TRBJ2-5; 7 bases agree with TRBD2. Per germline, CDR1 SGDLS and CDR2 YYNGEE. The CDR3 spans 15 residues. Losses at the gene ends were 4 bases for V and 2 bases for J; bases not matched to a gene: 8. This chain's CDR3 is CASSPRGVPQETQYF. The CDR3 DNA reads as TGTGCCAGCAGCCCCCGGGGGGTTCCACAAGAGACCCAGTACTTC.

The chain uses TRBV7-9 and TRBJ2-5; the match to TRBD1 covers 9 bases. This CDR3 region has 15 residues. The ends lost 5 bases at V and 2 bases at J; junction bases unmatched: 6. Germline lookup yields CDR1 SEHNR and CDR2 FQNEAQ (reference sequence). The CDR3 loop is CASSQWTGVQETQYF. In nucleotides, the CDR3 is TGTGCCAGCAGCCAATGGACAGGGGTACAAGAGACCCAGTACTTC. The variable domain in full, completed from reference TRBV7-9 and TRBJ2-5, reads DTGVSQNPRHKITKRGQNVTFRCDPISEHNRLYWYRQTLGQGPEFLTYFQNEAQLEKSRLLSDRFSAERPKGSFSTLEIQRTEQGDSAMYLCASSQWTGVQETQYFGPGTRLLVL.

V gene TRBV11-2 combines with J gene TRBJ2-5, with D maybe TRBD1 (6 bases). Trimming removed 4 bases at V and 5 bases at J, with 20 bases between. CDR1 and CDR2 (germline): SGHAT, FQNNGV. The CDR3 is 16 amino acids. The CDR3 is CASSSGTQLPGETQYF. CDR3 sequence (DNA): TGTGCCAGCAGCTCCGGGACACAACTTCCAGGGGAGACCCAGTACTTC.

The chain employs TRBV5-6 and TRBJ1-5; 9 nucleotides agree with TRBD1. Germline V gene lookup returns CDR1 SGHDT and CDR2 YYEEEE. J lost 7 bases, V lost 2 bases, and 13 bases had no gene match. CDR3 length: 17 amino acids. The CDR3 sequence is CASSFFRDRVAGQPQHF. The CDR3 nucleotides read TGTGCCAGCAGCTTCTTCCGGGACAGGGTAGCAGGCCAGCCCCAGCATTTT.

The chain couples TRBV7-3 to TRBJ2-1, with D hard to call. V was trimmed by 6 bases and J by 6 bases, leaving 6 bases between them. Germline CDR1 is SGHTA and CDR2 is FQGTGA. The CDR3 loop spans 11 amino acids. As DNA, the CDR3 is TGTGCCAGCAGTCTAGGCAATGAGCAGTTCTTC. Encoded protein: CASSLGNEQFF.

The chain carries TRBV2 and TRBJ2-2; TRBD2 agrees at 7 bases. Germline V CDR1 and CDR2: SNHLY, FYNNEI. The CDR3 is made up of 12 amino acids. Germline trimming cut 8 bases from V and 3 bases from J; bases unmatched to any gene: 0. The CDR3 sequence is CASRGDTGELFF. The DNA of the CDR3 is TGTGCCAGCCGGGGGGACACCGGGGAGCTGTTTTTT. Drawing the rest from reference TRBV2 and TRBJ2-2, the complete variable domain is EPEVTQTPSHQVTQMGQEVILRCVPISNHLYFYWYRQILGQKVEFLVSFYNNEISEKSEIFDDQFSVERPDGSNFTLKIRSTKLEDSAMYFCASRGDTGELFFGEGSRLTVL.

This clone was counted many times. V gene TRBV29-1 combines with J gene TRBJ1-1, with D maybe TRBD1 (5 bases). The CDR3 has 11 amino acids. V shed 4 bases and J shed 11 bases, with 14 bases lying between them. Germline loops: CDR1 SQVTM, CDR2 ANQGSEA. In DNA, the CDR3 is TGCAGCGTTGTCACGGCAGGGTCGGCTTTCTTT. Protein sequence: CSVVTAGSAFF.

This chain connects TRBV5-1 to TRBJ1-1; D unclear. The CDR3 has 15 amino acids. With 4 bases removed from V and 6 bases from J, the gap between germline ends came to 19 bases. The V gene's germline CDR1 is SGHRS and CDR2 YFSETQ. CDR3 bases: TGCGCCAGCAGCACGGACGGACGGGATGGGGCTGAAGCTTTCTTT. It is translated as CASSTDGRDGAEAFF. The full variable domain, with the rest looked up from reference TRBV5-1 and TRBJ1-1, is KAGVTQTPRYLIKTRGQQVTLSCSPISGHRSVSWYQQTPGQGLQFLFEYFSETQRNKGNFPGRFSGRQFSNSRSEMNVSTLELGDSALYLCASSTDGRDGAEAFFGQGTRLTVV.

This chain joins TRBV11-1 and TRBJ2-3; 8 nucleotides match TRBD1. With 5 bases clipped from V and 1 base from J, the junction kept 5 bases outside the gene matches. CDR3 size: 15 residues. Germline lookup yields CDR1 SGHAT and CDR2 FQDESV (reference sequence). This chain's CDR3 is CASSQTGARTDTQYF. The DNA for the CDR3 is TGTGCCAGCAGCCAGACAGGGGCCCGCACAGATACGCAGTATTTT.